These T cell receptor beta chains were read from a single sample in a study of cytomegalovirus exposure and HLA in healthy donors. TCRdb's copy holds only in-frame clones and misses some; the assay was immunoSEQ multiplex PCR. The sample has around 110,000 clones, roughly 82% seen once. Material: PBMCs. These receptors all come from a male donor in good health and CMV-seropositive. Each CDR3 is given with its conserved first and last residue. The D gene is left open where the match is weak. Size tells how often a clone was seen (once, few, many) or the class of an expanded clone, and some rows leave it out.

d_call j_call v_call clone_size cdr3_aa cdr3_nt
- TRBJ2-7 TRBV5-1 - CASSLIRLTQGSSYEQYF TGCGCCAGCAGCTTGATTCGTCTTACCCAGGGAAGCTCCTACGAGCAGTACTTC
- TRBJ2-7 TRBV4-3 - CASSQDRTVYEQYF TGCGCCAGCAGCCAAGACCGGACAGTCTACGAGCAGTACTTC
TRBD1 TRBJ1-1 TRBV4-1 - CASSQSGTENTEAFF TGCGCCAGCAGCCAGAGTGGGACAGAGAACACTGAAGCTTTCTTT
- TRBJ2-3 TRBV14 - CASSQGRETGYF TGTGCCAGCAGCCAAGGAAGGGAGACGGGGTATTTT
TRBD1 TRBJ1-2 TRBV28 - CASSLGGQGGYPF TGTGCCAGCAGTTTAGGGGGACAGGGTGGCTACCCCTTC
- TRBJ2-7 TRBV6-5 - CASSGGDEQYF TGTGCCAGCAGTGGAGGGGACGAGCAGTACTTC
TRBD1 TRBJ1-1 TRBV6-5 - CASSWLSQGEAFF TGTGCCAGCAGTTGGCTCTCACAGGGGGAAGCTTTCTTT
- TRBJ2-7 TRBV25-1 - CASSEFTSEQYF TGTGCCAGCAGTGAATTTACAAGCGAGCAGTACTTC
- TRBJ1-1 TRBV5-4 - CASSSGQVNTEAFF TGTGCCAGCAGCTCAGGACAAGTTAACACTGAAGCTTTCTTT
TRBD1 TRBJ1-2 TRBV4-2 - CASSPLGQGKGYTF TGTGCCAGCAGCCCCCTCGGACAGGGGAAAGGCTACACCTTC
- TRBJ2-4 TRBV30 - CAWSLSTGTPDF TGTGCCTGGAGCTTGTCCACCGGGACTCCCGACTTC
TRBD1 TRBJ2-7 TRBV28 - CASSPTGGQSYEQYF TGTGCCAGCAGTCCCACAGGGGGCCAATCCTACGAGCAGTACTTC
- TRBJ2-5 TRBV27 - CASRPTGTYGETQYF TGTGCCAGCAGGCCCACAGGGACCTACGGTGAGACCCAGTACTTC
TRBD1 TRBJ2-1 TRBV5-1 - CASKGAGDNEQFF TGCGCCAGCAAGGGGGCGGGTGACAATGAGCAGTTCTTC
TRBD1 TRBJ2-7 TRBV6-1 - CASSVLGTASYEQYF TGTGCCAGCAGTGTCCTCGGGACAGCTTCCTACGAGCAGTACTTC
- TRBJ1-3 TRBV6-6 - CASRVGVPSGNTIYF TGTGCCAGCAGAGTGGGCGTTCCCTCTGGAAACACCATATATTTT
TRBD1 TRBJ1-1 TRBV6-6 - CASSPDRGTEAFF TGTGCCAGCAGCCCGGACAGGGGAACTGAAGCTTTCTTT
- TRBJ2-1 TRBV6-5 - CASSLRLGRIDEQFF TGTGCCAGCAGTTTAAGACTAGGTCGTATCGATGAGCAGTTCTTC
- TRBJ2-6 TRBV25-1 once CASSSSGANVLTF TGTGCCAGCAGCTCTTCTGGGGCCAACGTCCTGACTTTC
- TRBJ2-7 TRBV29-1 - CSVEWSRQGGDYEQYF TGCAGCGTTGAATGGTCTAGGCAGGGGGGCGATTACGAGCAGTACTTC